This T cell receptor beta chain was captured in a study of beta chain features in type 1 diabetes. CDR3 size: 9 residues. Germline assignment: CDR1 SQVTM and CDR2 ANQGSEA. Every bit of the isolated RNA underwent reverse transcription, so sequencing read expressed TCRB transcripts. The repertoire was sequenced with immunoSEQ multiplex PCR; TCRdb's copy has only in-frame clones and lacks some. The sample has 200,000 to 250,000 clones, 7.5% to 10% seen once. CD45RO/CCR7/CD25/CD127/CD95/CD27 sorting isolated CD4+ naive, central memory, regulatory and stem cell-like memory cells. This clone has just a few counts. Its ends do not fully match the called genes, so a read error is possible.

This TCR derives from a woman in her late teens or twenties in good health. Sequencing was performed on naive CD4+ T cells from blood. The genes are TRBV29-1 and TRBJ1-2; D is ambiguous. CDR3 sequence: CSVEPGDIF. DNA for the CDR3: TGCAGCGTTGAACCGGGAGATATCTTC.